This T cell receptor (beta chain) was obtained from a study of blood T cell repertoires in COVID-19. In terms of age and location, participants ranged from roughly 18 to 90 years and lived in under 30 US areas. Assignment of participants to cohorts was predicated upon participant-reported clinical history. A PCR-confirmed or clinician-diagnosed COVID-19 case had contacted exposed participants within 2 weeks of entry. Data came from immunoSEQ multiplex PCR; TCRdb stores just in-frame clones and leaves some out. Counted here are roughly 220,000 clones, 90% occurring once; the ten biggest clones make up about 14%. Germline assignment: CDR1 SNHLY and CDR2 FYNNEI. This CDR3 has 13 residues. V was pared by 4 bases and J by 7 bases, with 6 bases of the junction left unmatched.

The J gene is TRBJ1-1, the V gene TRBV2, with TRBD1 matching over 7 bases. This TCR derives from a man aged 30 to 45 who had been exposed to COVID-19. Sequencing was performed on PBMCs or T cells enriched from blood (not recorded which). The CDR3 nucleotides read TGTGCCAGCAGTGGGAGGGGGCGCAGTGAAGCTTTCTTT. As protein: CASSGRGRSEAFF.